Presented here are 17 T cell receptor beta chains from one specimen sequenced in a study of control samples from healthy donors and cancer patients. Data came from immunoSEQ multiplex PCR; TCRdb stores just in-frame clones and leaves some out. The table shows roughly 130,000 clones, with approximately 89% occurring only once. What was sequenced was blood. Receptor source: a man between 18 and 35 years old in good health.

This clone was seen a single time. The V gene is TRBV15, the J gene TRBJ1-1; D remains unclear. CDR1 and CDR2 (germline): LNHNV, YYDKDF (reference sequence). V dropped 0 bases and J dropped 4 bases, with 9 bases sitting between them. The CDR3 totals 14 residues. CDR3 amino acids: CATSREGRATEAFF. DNA of the CDR3: TGTGCCACCAGCAGAGAAGGTAGGGCCACTGAAGCTTTCTTT. Drawing the rest from reference TRBV15 and TRBJ1-1, the complete variable domain is DAMVIQNPRYQVTQFGKPVTLSCSQTLNHNVMYWYQQKSSQAPKLLFHYYDKDFNNEADTPDNFQSRRPNTSFCFLDIRSPGLGDTAMYLCATSREGRATEAFFGQGTRLTVV.

The V call is TRBV25-1, the J call TRBJ1-6; unclear D gene. The germline V gene encodes CDR1 MGHDK and CDR2 SYGVNS. V was cut by 1 base and J by 8 bases, with 9 bases left in between. The CDR3 contains 14 residues. The CDR3, as DNA: TGTGCCAGCAGTGAATTAGGAGGCGATTCACCCCTCCACTTT. Its translation: CASSELGGDSPLHF.

V usage is TRBV18 and J usage is TRBJ2-1; the D is unclear. CDR3 length: 11 residues. V was trimmed by 2 bases and J by 8 bases, leaving 4 bases between them. Germline V gene data show CDR1 as KGHSH and CDR2 as LQKENI. The CDR3 reads CASSPGYEQFF. CDR3 DNA sequence: TGTGCCAGCTCACCAGGGTATGAGCAGTTCTTC.

A single count supports this clone. This rearrangement joins TRBV19 to TRBJ2-7; TRBD1 might be the D (6 bases). Trimming removed 5 bases from V and 3 bases from J, with 14 bases in between. The CDR3 consists of 14 residues. Germline V gives CDR1 LNHDA, CDR2 SQIVND (reference sequence). The CDR3 sequence is CASSYSGVDYEQYF. The CDR3 nucleotides read TGTGCCAGTAGTTACTCAGGGGTCGACTACGAGCAGTACTTC.

The V and J genes are TRBV6-2 or TRBV6-3 and TRBJ2-3; the D is unclear. The V end lost 1 base, the J end lost 2 bases, and 1 base lay between the germline ends. The germline V gene encodes CDR1 MNHEY and CDR2 SVGEGT. CDR3 length equals 12 residues. The DNA for the CDR3 is TGTGCCAGCAGTTACTTCACAGATACGCAGTATTTT. It specifies CASSYFTDTQYF.

This clone was seen ten or more times. The V call is TRBV7-3, the J call TRBJ2-1; D may be TRBD1 or TRBD2 (6 bases each). The germline gives CDR1 SGHTA, CDR2 FQGTGA. V was trimmed by 3 bases and J by 10 bases, leaving 13 bases between them. This CDR3 has 13 amino acids. The CDR3 reads CASSFGTGAEQFF. In DNA, the CDR3 is TGTGCCAGCAGCTTTGGGACGGGGGCCGAGCAGTTCTTC.

This clone appeared a few times. The chain joins TRBV6-4 to TRBJ2-3; 8 bases map to TRBD2. Unmatched junction bases numbered 1, after V lost 4 bases and J lost 1 base. The CDR3 length is 14 residues. Germline V gives CDR1 MRHNA, CDR2 SNTAGT. CDR3 residues: CASSGSGGTDTQYF. The CDR3 DNA sequence: TGTGCCAGCAGTGGTAGCGGGGGCACAGATACGCAGTATTTT.

The V call is TRBV19, the J call TRBJ1-1; perhaps TRBD1 as D (5 bases). CDR1 is LNHDA, CDR2 SQIVND, per germline (reference sequence). CDR3 size: 16 residues. Deletions cut 3 bases from V and 0 bases from J, with 14 bases between. DNA of the CDR3: TGTGCCAGTAGTATGGAGCGACAGAGGATGAACACTGAAGCTTTCTTT. Translated: CASSMERQRMNTEAFF. The full variable domain, with the rest looked up from reference TRBV19 and TRBJ1-1, is DGGITQSPKYLFRKEGQNVTLSCEQNLNHDAMYWYRQDPGQGLRLIYYSQIVNDFQKGDIAEGYSVSREKKESFPLTVTSAQKNPTAFYLCASSMERQRMNTEAFFGQGTRLTVV.

In DNA, the CDR3 is TGCACCAGCAGCCGCGAGCGTCAGGATACGCAGTATTTT. Translated, it gives CTSSRERQDTQYF. V usage is TRBV1 and J usage is TRBJ2-3; the table's D call, TRBD2, was not checked against the DNA. TRBV1 is shown as a pseudogene. There are 13 residues in the CDR3.

V gene TRBV6-5 combines with J gene TRBJ2-2; D is unresolved. V was pared by 2 bases and J by 5 bases, with 6 bases between. Germline lookup yields CDR1 MNHEY and CDR2 SVGAGI. The CDR3 contains 13 residues. The CDR3 sequence: CASSYIATGELFF. DNA of the CDR3: TGTGCCAGCAGTTACATCGCTACCGGGGAGCTGTTTTTT.

The genes are TRBV6-5 and TRBJ1-6; 10 positions agree with TRBD1. The CDR3 has 15 residues. Germline CDR1 and CDR2: MNHEY and SVGAGI. The junction had 4 bases not matched to a gene; V was cut back by 6 bases and J by 5 bases. CDR3 coding DNA: TGTGCCAGCAGCGAGGACAGGGGGAATAATTCACCCCTCCACTTT. Translation: CASSEDRGNNSPLHF.

The chain employs TRBV6-4 and TRBJ2-7, with D uncertain. Trimming took off 3 bases at V and 3 bases at J, with 12 bases between the two ends. The germline V gene encodes CDR1 MRHNA and CDR2 SNTAGT. The CDR3 has 14 amino acids. CDR3 nucleotides: TGTGCCAGCAGTGAAAACGGCAGCTACTACGAGCAGTACTTC. Protein sequence: CASSENGSYYEQYF.

The chain carries TRBV2 and TRBJ1-5, with a possible D match to TRBD1 (5 bases). CDR1 and CDR2 from the germline V gene are SNHLY and FYNNEI. V lost 6 bases and J 2 bases, leaving 14 bases between the germline ends. The CDR3 contains 15 residues. CDR3 coding DNA: TGTGCCAGCAGAACCTTGGGGGGAGGCAATCAGCCCCAGCATTTT. It translates to CASRTLGGGNQPQHF.

The chain combines TRBV6-4 with TRBJ2-2; 7 bases match TRBD1. The germline V gene encodes CDR1 MRHNA and CDR2 SNTAGT. CDR3 size: 16 residues. With 0 bases clipped from V and 3 bases from J, the junction kept 4 bases outside the gene matches. The CDR3 nucleotides are TGTGCCAGCAGTGACTCAGGGGGCTATGACACCGGGGAGCTGTTTTTT. It specifies CASSDSGGYDTGELFF.

CDR3: CASSVFGQGGGELFF. Written as DNA, the CDR3 is TGTGCCAGCAGCGTATTCGGACAGGGCGGCGGGGAGCTGTTTTTT. This chain links TRBV9 with TRBJ2-2, with 8 bases aligning to TRBD1. Germline CDR1 and CDR2: SGDLS and YYNGEE. Germline trimming cut 1 base from V and 7 bases from J; bases unmatched to any gene: 6. The CDR3 totals 15 residues.

The gene calls are TRBV5-1 and TRBJ1-1; D not certain. Germline V gene data show CDR1 as SGHRS and CDR2 as YFSETQ. V was trimmed by 4 bases and J by 4 bases, leaving 17 bases between them. The CDR3 is 15 amino acids. The CDR3 coding sequence is TGCGCCAGCAGCCAAAACAAGCTTGGGATCACTGAAGCTTTCTTT. Translating gives CASSQNKLGITEAFF.

As concerns this clone: The same CDR3 can be traced to other DNA sequences in this sample. The chain links TRBV11-2 to TRBJ2-5; possible D gene TRBD2, 7 bases. CDR3 length: 18 residues. The V gene's germline CDR1 is SGHAT and CDR2 FQNNGV. The ends were cut back, 4 bases at V and 5 bases at J, with 26 bases in the middle. The DNA of the CDR3 is TGTGCCAGCAGCTCGAGGGGGGGGGCGCGCCCGGGACGGGAGACCCAGTACTTC. Translated: CASSSRGGARPGRETQYF.